A selection of T cell receptor beta chains follows, all from one sample in a study of neurological immune-mediated disorders. TCRdb itself ran the 5' RACE reads through MiXCR, one entry per CDR3 protein. In the table there are fewer than 85,000 distinct CDR3 sequences, 15% to 20% of which are singletons. Sequencing was done on a sample of PBMCs. These receptor sequences come from a woman between 40 and 55 years old in good health. CDR3s include the opening cysteine and the closing phenylalanine or tryptophan. The D gene is left open where the match is weak. Expanded clones are given a class, and other clones once, few, many or no size at all.

TRBJ2-3,NA,TRBD2,TRBV20-1,CSARGLNTQYF,TGCAGTGCTAGGGGACTAAATACGCAGTATTTT
TRBJ1-5,many,NA,TRBV3-1,CARPGGEGGQHF,TGTGCCCGCCCCGGGGGGGAAGGGGGCCAGCATTTT
TRBJ2-1,NA,NA,TRBV7-7,CANSTAGGGEQFF,TGTGCCAACAGCACGGCAGGGGGGGGTGAGCAGTTCTTC
TRBJ2-7,NA,NA,TRBV7-2,CASSFYICSVLTAESYEQYF,NA
TRBJ2-1,NA,NA,TRBV15,CATSSALDSHYNEQFF,TGTGCCACCAGCAGCGCTCTGGACAGCCACTACAATGAGCAGTTCTTC
TRBJ2-5,many,TRBD2,TRBV4-2,CASSPTSGHQETQYF,TGTGCCAGCAGCCCGACTAGCGGACACCAAGAGACCCAGTACTTC
TRBJ1-6,many,NA,TRBV15,CATSISGAGSPLHF,TGTGCCACCAGCATCTCGGGAGCGGGATCACCCCTCCACTTT
TRBJ1-1,many,TRBD1,TRBV28,CASSLSPLGQVNTEAFF,TGTGCCAGCAGTTTAAGTCCGTTGGGACAGGTGAACACTGAAGCTTTCTTT
TRBJ2-1,many,NA,TRBV7-2,CASSSQRGGYNEQFF,TGTGCCAGCAGCTCCCAAAGGGGGGGATACAATGAGCAGTTCTTC
TRBJ1-1,NA,TRBD1,TRBV5-1,CASSYGTGNTEAFF,TGCGCCAGCAGTTACGGGACAGGGAACACTGAAGCTTTCTTT
TRBJ1-4,many,NA,TRBV2,CASTDPLAEANEKLFF,TGTGCCAGCACTGACCCCCTCGCCGAAGCTAATGAAAAACTGTTTTTT
TRBJ1-2,NA,NA,TRBV14,CASSQGIGATNYGYTF,TGTGCCAGCAGCCAAGGCATAGGCGCGACTAACTATGGCTACACCTTC
TRBJ2-1,many,NA,TRBV12-3/TRBV12-4,CASSLQGKWNEQFF,TGTGCCAGCAGTTTACAGGGCAAGTGGAATGAGCAGTTCTTC
TRBJ2-3,NA,NA,TRBV20-1,CSASVAGGSVGNTDTQYF,NA
TRBJ2-1,many,NA,TRBV5-6,CASSLTVNSYNEQFF,TGTGCCAGCAGCTTAACGGTGAACTCCTACAATGAGCAGTTCTTC
TRBJ1-1,many,TRBD1,TRBV6-4,CASSPWRTGMNTEAFF,TGTGCCAGCAGTCCCTGGAGGACAGGGATGAACACTGAAGCTTTCTTT
TRBJ2-7,many,NA,TRBV3-1,CASSRGFNYEQYF,TGTGCCAGCAGCCGGGGGTTCAACTACGAGCAGTACTTC
TRBJ2-2,many,TRBD2,TRBV28,CASSSPRGGLANTGELFF,TGTGCCAGCAGTTCCCCCCGGGGGGGCCTGGCAAACACCGGGGAGCTGTTTTTT